Shown below are 30 T cell receptor beta chains from a single sample sequenced in a study of a mutant IDH1 vaccine in newly diagnosed glioma (dated by TCRdb to 2020 to 2023). Their antigens are not known. Library construction relied on the immunoSEQ multiplex PCR assay. TCRdb limited this immuneACCESS table to in-frame rearrangements with V and J called. A share of clones is missing; checked studies link under half to unresolved V genes, and the rest is unexplained. Recorded for this sample are roughly 62,000 clones; 80% to 90% of them occurred a single time. The ten largest make up 7.4% of the sample. The label giving this sample's time point can be read as: week 5, during vaccination. Each vaccine dose, consisting of 300 ug of a 20-mer mutant IDH1 peptide in Montanide, was administered subcutaneously with topical imiquimod. The material was PBMCs, obtained from a glioma patient whose treatment included an IDH1 peptide vaccine. Receptor source: a woman aged 45-60 years with glioma.

V usage is TRBV5-4 and J usage is TRBJ1-2; 9 bases are a match to TRBD1. In germline, CDR1 is SGHNT, CDR2 YYREEE (reference sequence). The CDR3 has 16 amino acids. V shed 0 bases and J 3 bases; nucleotides not matched to a gene: 6. This CDR3 is CASSLDRGRLDYGYTF. CDR3 bases: TGTGCCAGCAGCTTGGACAGGGGGCGCTTGGACTATGGCTACACCTTC.

This chain joins TRBV2 and TRBJ2-5; D perhaps matches TRBD1 (5 bases). CDR1 and CDR2 from the germline V gene are SNHLY and FYNNEI. The V and J ends lost 11 bases and 1 base respectively, with 17 bases between them. This CDR3 is 14 amino acids long. The CDR3 reads CARQSRQSQETQYF. CDR3 DNA: TGTGCCCGACAATCTAGACAGTCCCAAGAGACCCAGTACTTC.

The chain joins TRBV9 to TRBJ2-2; D call uncertain. Germline V CDR1 and CDR2: SGDLS, YYNGEE. The V gene lost 2 bases and the J gene lost 6 bases, with 5 bases spanning the gap. The CDR3 has 12 amino acids. CDR3 region: CASSVGSGELFF. The DNA of the CDR3 is TGTGCCAGCAGCGTTGGCTCCGGGGAGCTGTTTTTT.

The rearrangement links TRBV6-5 to TRBJ1-1; possibly TRBD1 for D (5 bases). CDR1 MNHEY and CDR2 SVGAGI come from the germline V gene. V shed 6 bases and J shed 5 bases, with 10 bases lying between them. The CDR3 extends over 12 amino acids. CDR3 amino acids: CASSRQRTEAFF. CDR3 in DNA: TGTGCCAGCAGCAGACAGCGGACTGAAGCTTTCTTT.

The chain recombines TRBV5-4 with TRBJ1-1; TRBD1 agrees at 7 bases. Germline lookup yields CDR1 SGHNT and CDR2 YYREEE (reference sequence). With 0 bases clipped from V and 1 base from J, the junction kept 3 bases outside the gene matches. The CDR3 is made up of 15 amino acids. CDR3 protein: CASSLGNRGNTEAFF. CDR3 in DNA: TGTGCCAGCAGCTTGGGAAACAGGGGGAACACTGAAGCTTTCTTT.

This clone has more than one count but fewer than ten. The chain carries TRBV19 and TRBJ1-1; 7 bases map to TRBD1. Trimming took 5 bases from V and 0 from J; bases not matched to a gene: 9. Looked up from germline, CDR1 is LNHDA and CDR2 is SQIVND (reference sequence). The CDR3 is made up of 16 amino acids. The CDR3 spells CASSVTWTGMNTEAFF. The CDR3 DNA is TGTGCCAGTAGTGTAACATGGACAGGTATGAACACTGAAGCTTTCTTT.

This chain joins TRBV7-9 and TRBJ2-7; 7 bases fit TRBD1. J was trimmed by 1 base and V by 4 bases; bases with no gene match: 4. Germline V gene lookup returns CDR1 SEHNR and CDR2 FQNEAQ (reference sequence). The CDR3 loop spans 14 amino acids. CDR3 protein: CASSSRDRSYEQYF. CDR3 DNA sequence: TGTGCCAGCAGCTCCCGGGACAGATCCTACGAGCAGTACTTC.

The chain joins TRBV5-1 to TRBJ2-3; D unresolved. The V end was cut by 0 bases, the J end by 3 bases, with 2 bases between. Germline CDR1 is SGHRS and CDR2 is YFSETQ. CDR3 length: 12 amino acids. CDR3 nucleotide sequence: TGCGCCAGCAGCTTGGTTACAGATACGCAGTATTTT. This gives the protein CASSLVTDTQYF.

The genes are TRBV7-9 and TRBJ2-5, with a tentative D call TRBD1 (5 bases). The CDR3 is 16 amino acids. Per germline, CDR1 SEHNR and CDR2 FQNEAQ (reference sequence). V was trimmed by 1 base and J by 2 bases, leaving 14 bases between them. The CDR3 DNA reads as TGTGCCAGCAGCTTAGTGGGCAGGGTCTTACAAGAGACCCAGTACTTC. Translated, it gives CASSLVGRVLQETQYF.

The rearrangement links TRBV7-3 to TRBJ1-1; D gene ambiguous. The germline V gene encodes CDR1 SGHTA and CDR2 FQGTGA. The CDR3 totals 13 residues. With 5 bases removed from V and 3 bases from J, the gap between germline ends came to 10 bases. In nucleotides, the CDR3 is TGTGCCAGCAGCACAGACACTTACACTGAAGCTTTCTTT. It specifies CASSTDTYTEAFF. The full variable domain, its missing parts supplied by reference TRBV7-3 and TRBJ1-1, is GAGVSQTPSNKVTEKGKYVELRCDPISGHTALYWYRQSLGQGPEFLIYFQGTGAADDSGLPNDRFFAVRPEGSVSTLKIQRTERGDSAVYLCASSTDTYTEAFFGQGTRLTVV.

This clone was observed once. V and J are TRBV4-1 and TRBJ2-6; no clear D gene. The germline gives CDR1 MGHRA, CDR2 YSYEKL. The CDR3 is 18 amino acids. Trimming pared 1 base from V and 0 bases from J, leaving 13 bases between. Here the CDR3 DNA reads TGCGCCAGCAGCCAAGGAGGCCGCCGGAGCTCTGGGGCCAACGTCCTGACTTTC. Translation gives CASSQGGRRSSGANVLTF.

The V call is TRBV5-8, the J call TRBJ1-5, with TRBD1 matching over 7 bases. Trimming took 3 bases from V and 0 from J; bases not matched to a gene: 6. CDR1 is SGHTS, CDR2 YDEGEE, per germline. The length of the CDR3 is 16 residues. The DNA for the CDR3 is TGTGCCAGCAGCTGGCCCGGGACAGCTAGCAATCAGCCCCAGCATTTT. Its protein is CASSWPGTASNQPQHF.

The CDR3 reads CASSLDQESYYGYTF. The CDR3 region has the DNA TGTGCCAGCAGCTTGGACCAGGAGTCGTACTATGGCTACACCTTC. The V gene is TRBV5-4, the J gene TRBJ1-2; no firm D call. Per the germline V gene, CDR1 is SGHNT and CDR2 is YYREEE (reference sequence). V gave up 0 bases and J gave up 3 bases, with 12 bases separating them. The CDR3 extends over 15 amino acids.

V gene TRBV5-1 combines with J gene TRBJ1-1, with a weak D call TRBD1 (5 bases). The CDR3 totals 16 residues. Trimming took off 3 bases at V and 6 bases at J, with 21 bases between the two ends. CDR1 SGHRS and CDR2 YFSETQ come from the germline V gene. CDR3 sequence reads: CASSSWDAAGGPEAFF. CDR3 in DNA: TGCGCCAGCAGCTCATGGGATGCGGCCGGGGGACCTGAAGCTTTCTTT. Full variable domain (rest looked up from reference TRBV5-1 and TRBJ1-1): KAGVTQTPRYLIKTRGQQVTLSCSPISGHRSVSWYQQTPGQGLQFLFEYFSETQRNKGNFPGRFSGRQFSNSRSEMNVSTLELGDSALYLCASSSWDAAGGPEAFFGQGTRLTVV.

V gene TRBV5-1 combines with J gene TRBJ2-2; 8 nucleotides match TRBD1. Per germline, CDR1 SGHRS and CDR2 YFSETQ. CDR3 size: 16 residues. V was pared by 0 bases and J by 1 base, with 2 bases of the junction left unmatched. The DNA of the CDR3 is TGCGCCAGCAGCTTGGCCGGGACAGGGAACACCGGGGAGCTGTTTTTT. As protein: CASSLAGTGNTGELFF.

V usage is TRBV29-1 and J usage is TRBJ1-2; 10 bases fit TRBD1. This CDR3 has 13 amino acids. With V trimmed by 5 bases and J by 6 bases, 6 bases remained unmatched. Germline V gene lookup returns CDR1 SQVTM and CDR2 ANQGSEA. DNA of the CDR3: TGCAGCGTTAGACAGGGGGCGATCGATGGCTACACCTTC. Protein product: CSVRQGAIDGYTF.

The rearrangement joins TRBV7-2 to TRBJ1-1; D gene uncertain. CDR1 and CDR2 from the germline V gene are SGHTA and FQGNSA. This CDR3 region has 13 residues. Trimming took 2 bases from V and 5 from J, leaving 9 bases between them. CDR3 sequence (DNA): TGTGCCAGCAGCTTAAACGGGATGACTGAAGCTTTCTTT. Translated, it gives CASSLNGMTEAFF.

V gene TRBV25-1 combines with J gene TRBJ2-7; D is unresolved. This CDR3 has 12 amino acids. The germline gives CDR1 MGHDK, CDR2 SYGVNS. Trimming left V 7 bases short and J 1 base short, with 8 bases between. CDR3 in DNA: TGTGCCAGCACCCTCACATCCTACGAGCAGTACTTC. Amino acids: CASTLTSYEQYF.

This clone was counted a few times. Here the CDR3 DNA reads TGTGCCAGCAGCTTAGACGGGACGTTGGCTTTCTTT. Residues: CASSLDGTLAFF. J is TRBJ1-1 and V is TRBV7-8; D is perhaps TRBD1 (5 bases). This CDR3 has 12 amino acids. Germline V gives CDR1 SGHVS, CDR2 FQNEAQ. Trimming pared 1 base from V and 11 bases from J, leaving 11 bases between.

This clone was found a few times. The chain combines TRBV11-2 with TRBJ2-7; 7 nucleotides align to TRBD2. This CDR3 is built from 13 residues. Losses at the gene ends were 0 bases for V and 12 bases for J; bases not matched to a gene: 8. Looked up from germline, CDR1 is SGHAT and CDR2 is FQNNGV. CDR3 in amino acids: CASSLEPSGAPYF. Written as DNA, the CDR3 is TGTGCCAGCAGCTTAGAGCCTAGCGGTGCACCGTACTTC.

The chain combines TRBV15 with TRBJ2-4; a weak D match, TRBD2 (5 bases). V was trimmed by 6 bases and J by 4 bases, leaving 22 bases between them. CDR3 size: 17 residues. Germline CDR1 LNHNV, CDR2 YYDKDF (reference sequence). The CDR3 is CATSRKGAQALKNIQYF. CDR3 DNA: TGTGCCACCAGTAGAAAGGGAGCCCAGGCGTTGAAAAACATTCAGTACTTC. Based on the CDR3 plus reference TRBV15 and TRBJ2-4, the full variable domain is DAMVIQNPRYQVTQFGKPVTLSCSQTLNHNVMYWYQQKSSQAPKLLFHYYDKDFNNEADTPDNFQSRRPNTSFCFLDIRSPGLGDTAMYLCATSRKGAQALKNIQYFGAGTRLSVL.

J is TRBJ2-7 and V is TRBV7-2; TRBD2 matches 12 bases. The CDR3 is made up of 15 amino acids. After removal of 5 bases from V and 2 bases from J, the junction contained 4 bases not matched to a gene. The germline CDR1 and CDR2 sequences are SGHTA and FQGNSA. The CDR3 spells CASSGLAGITYEQYF. Here the CDR3 DNA reads TGTGCCAGCAGCGGACTAGCGGGGATAACCTACGAGCAGTACTTC.

The rearrangement uses TRBV5-1 and TRBJ2-7, with a tentative D call TRBD1 (6 bases). V dropped 1 base and J dropped 4 bases, with 15 bases sitting between them. The CDR3 is 15 residues long. Germline V gene lookup returns CDR1 SGHRS and CDR2 YFSETQ. CDR3 nucleotide sequence: TGCGCCAGCAGCTTGCATGGGGACACGCCATACGAGCAGTACTTC. This sequence encodes CASSLHGDTPYEQYF. The full variable domain, in which reference TRBV5-1 and TRBJ2-7 provide the parts outside the CDR3, is KAGVTQTPRYLIKTRGQQVTLSCSPISGHRSVSWYQQTPGQGLQFLFEYFSETQRNKGNFPGRFSGRQFSNSRSEMNVSTLELGDSALYLCASSLHGDTPYEQYFGPGTRLTVT.

This clone showed up just once. The rearrangement joins TRBV10-3 to TRBJ2-7; 7 nucleotides agree with TRBD2. The CDR3 is made up of 14 amino acids. The germline gives CDR1 ENHRY, CDR2 SYGVKD. V shed 4 bases, J shed 3 bases, and the junction held 6 bases outside the gene matches. For the CDR3, the DNA is TGTGCCATCAGTGGTGGGAGGGAGAACTACGAGCAGTACTTC. Translated: CAISGGRENYEQYF.

By sample share, this clone is medium-sized (0.01 to 0.1%). The CDR3 DNA sequence: TGCGCCAGCAGCCGGACAATAGAGGCAGGGGAAGGGTACGAGCAGTACTTC. Translation gives CASSRTIEAGEGYEQYF. The chain carries TRBV4-3 and TRBJ2-7; D might be TRBD1 (6 bases). The V end lost 4 bases, the J end lost 4 bases, and 23 bases lay between the germline ends. The germline gives CDR1 LGHNA, CDR2 YSLEER. The length of the CDR3 is 17 residues.

This rearrangement joins TRBV19 to TRBJ1-6; tentatively, D is TRBD1 (5 bases). CDR1 and CDR2 (germline): LNHDA, SQIVND (reference sequence). V shed 6 bases and J shed 5 bases, with 17 bases lying between them. The CDR3 is 16 residues long. CDR3 region: CASRRQSDTNNSPLHF. The CDR3 coding sequence is TGTGCCAGTAGAAGACAGTCCGATACCAATAATTCACCCCTCCACTTT. Drawing the rest from reference TRBV19 and TRBJ1-6, the complete variable domain is DGGITQSPKYLFRKEGQNVTLSCEQNLNHDAMYWYRQDPGQGLRLIYYSQIVNDFQKGDIAEGYSVSREKKESFPLTVTSAQKNPTAFYLCASRRQSDTNNSPLHFGNGTRLTVT.

The chain joins TRBV9 to TRBJ1-3, with no clear D. There are 14 residues in the CDR3. The V end lost 4 bases, the J end lost 1 base, and 9 bases lay between the germline ends. CDR1 is SGDLS and CDR2 is YYNGEE in the germline V gene. CDR3 in amino acids: CASSLPGSGNTIYF. CDR3 nucleotide sequence: TGTGCCAGCAGCCTTCCAGGATCTGGAAACACCATATATTTT.

The gene calls are TRBV5-5 and TRBJ1-2, with a possible D match to TRBD1 (6 bases). V was shortened by 4 bases and J by 7 bases, with 23 bases between the two germline ends. From germline, CDR1 is SGHKS and CDR2 YYEKEE (reference sequence). The CDR3 totals 16 residues. CDR3 bases: TGTGCCAGCAGCACCACCCGGGACAAGCTTGTATCTGGCTACACCTTC. This sequence encodes CASSTTRDKLVSGYTF.

The chain has TRBV7-2 and TRBJ2-3, with D possibly TRBD1 on 5 matching bases. Germline V gives CDR1 SGHTA, CDR2 FQGNSA. The V end was cut by 5 bases, the J end by 2 bases, with 17 bases between. The CDR3 length is 16 residues. The CDR3 nucleotides are TGTGCCAGCAGCAAAGGTGACAGAATGAACACAGATACGCAGTATTTT. Residues: CASSKGDRMNTDTQYF.

This clone was seen only a few times. This chain links TRBV19 with TRBJ1-1; the D is unclear. Germline V gives CDR1 LNHDA, CDR2 SQIVND (reference sequence). V was trimmed by 3 bases and J by 4 bases, leaving 12 bases between them. The CDR3 is 14 amino acids. CDR3 sequence (DNA): TGTGCCAGTAGTATGGGTTTGTCTCGCACTGAAGCTTTCTTT. Amino acids: CASSMGLSRTEAFF. Looking up the rest from reference TRBV19 and TRBJ1-1 gives the full variable domain: DGGITQSPKYLFRKEGQNVTLSCEQNLNHDAMYWYRQDPGQGLRLIYYSQIVNDFQKGDIAEGYSVSREKKESFPLTVTSAQKNPTAFYLCASSMGLSRTEAFFGQGTRLTVV.